A selection of T cell receptor beta chains follows, all from one sample in a study of blood T cell repertoires in COVID-19. The repertoire was sequenced with immunoSEQ multiplex PCR; TCRdb's copy has only in-frame clones and lacks some. The sample lists roughly 50,000 clones, over 80% occurring once. Sequenced material: peripheral blood. Receptor source: a man between 65 and 85 years old with acute or convalescent COVID-19. Each CDR3 is given without its conserved first and last residue.

j_call v_call cdr3_aa
TRBJ2-2 TRBV30 AWGVGYGTSWAGELF
TRBJ1-6 TRBV6-5 ASSSGTGPPLH
TRBJ1-1 TRBV5-1 ASSPARGRRGMNTEAF
TRBJ1-1 TRBV6-2/TRBV6-3 ASSLTRGPNTEAF
TRBJ2-1 TRBV6-2/TRBV6-3 ASSNQGLAGSFKDYNEQF
TRBJ1-5 TRBV6-5 ASRASGIQPQH
TRBJ2-3 TRBV7-3 ASSLTTFDTDTQY
TRBJ1-1 TRBV19 ASKVDSSWWAF
TRBJ2-7 TRBV20-1 SARGSYEQY
TRBJ1-3 TRBV19 ASTPRGPGNTIY
TRBJ1-5 TRBV19 ASSPDPPGADSNQPQH
TRBJ1-5 TRBV2 ASSPPGAPSLRPQH
TRBJ1-2 TRBV18 ASSPTGNGAYGYT
TRBJ1-1 TRBV7-3 ASSRHTGDPEAF
TRBJ2-1 TRBV6-2/TRBV6-3 ASSWTSNEQF
TRBJ2-5 TRBV19 ASSESGQETQY
TRBJ2-1 TRBV27 ASSKTSGNIYNEQF
TRBJ1-2 TRBV30 AWSAGRGRGYT
TRBJ1-2 TRBV6-5 ASTGGSPYGYT
TRBJ2-7 TRBV6-5 ATGQSYREQY
TRBJ1-1 TRBV10-1 ASRDSMNTEAF
TRBJ2-1 TRBV6-2/TRBV6-3 ASSPSGAGGGSYNEQF
TRBJ2-7 TRBV29-1 SVLLIPYEQY
TRBJ1-1 TRBV19 ASSASGTEAF
TRBJ1-4 TRBV10-3 ATGGTGGLTNEKLF
TRBJ1-3 TRBV7-2 ASSRTGTGFGNTIY
TRBJ1-2 TRBV5-1 ASSLAPGGGADYGYT
TRBJ1-2 TRBV5-1 ASSLDDEYGYT
TRBJ2-2 TRBV10-3 AIRKGQTNTGELF
TRBJ1-2 TRBV20-1 SANTNYGYT
TRBJ2-3 TRBV7-9 ASSLEPDTQY
TRBJ1-1 TRBV3-1/TRBV3-2 ASSQDLAGTRKAF